A single sample gave rise to the 17 T cell receptor beta chains below, sequenced in a study of CD8 T cells in Susac syndrome. A quantity of about 0.5 to 1 ug RNA underwent reverse transcription using random hexamers. One entry per CDR3 protein results from TCRdb running MiXCR on the immunoSEQ multiplex PCR reads. The sample contains about 250,000 distinct CDR3 sequences, just under 95% of which appear only once. Material for sequencing was CD4+ T cells from PBMCs. The receptors derive from a human donor with multiple sclerosis.

The chain uses TRBV20-1 and TRBJ2-7; no clear D gene. CDR1 is DFQATT and CDR2 is SNEGSKA in the germline V gene (reference sequence). The CDR3 consists of 14 residues. Between the trimmed V and J ends, which lost 3 bases and 0 bases, there was a span of 12 bases. CDR3 loop: CSASWSASSYEQYF. In DNA, the CDR3 is TGCAGTGCTAGCTGGAGTGCCAGCTCCTACGAGCAGTACTTC.

This clonotype has just one count. The chain is built from TRBV11-2 and TRBJ1-3; 7 bases are a match to TRBD1. CDR3 length: 15 residues. V lost 6 bases to trimming and J lost 0 bases; unmatched junction nucleotides: 5. Germline CDR1 and CDR2: SGHAT and FQNNGV. The CDR3 protein is CASSSGGSSGNTIYF. The DNA for the CDR3 is TGTGCCAGCAGTTCAGGGGGAAGCTCTGGAAACACCATATATTTT.

The chain joins TRBV7-3 to TRBJ1-1, with 11 bases matching TRBD1. V shed 5 bases and J 6 bases; nucleotides not matched to a gene: 2. Germline-derived CDR1 and CDR2 are SGHTA and FQGTGA. This CDR3 comprises 13 residues. The CDR3 sequence is CASSPGQGAEAFF. The DNA for the CDR3 is TGTGCCAGCAGCCCGGGACAGGGGGCTGAAGCTTTCTTT.

The chain recombines TRBV27 with TRBJ2-3; 10 nucleotides match TRBD1. CDR3 length: 16 residues. J was trimmed by 0 bases and V by 8 bases; bases with no gene match: 8. CDR1 is MNHEY and CDR2 is SMNVEV in the germline V gene (reference sequence). The CDR3 DNA reads as TGTGCCAGCGGCCGGAGGACAGGGGGAAGCACAGATACGCAGTATTTT. Translation: CASGRRTGGSTDTQYF.

This rearrangement joins TRBV2 to TRBJ2-7; 7 nucleotides align to TRBD2. Germline CDR1 and CDR2: SNHLY and FYNNEI. This CDR3 region has 15 residues. With 6 bases clipped from V and 0 bases from J, the junction kept 8 bases outside the gene matches. The CDR3 reads CASSGGIVASYEQYV. The DNA of the CDR3 is TGTGCCAGCAGCGGGGGGATCGTGGCCTCCTACGAGCAGTACGTC.

This chain links TRBV5-6 with TRBJ2-2, with D possibly being TRBD2 (5 bases). Germline V gives CDR1 SGHDT, CDR2 YYEEEE. This CDR3 is built from 12 residues. V was cut by 5 bases and J by 8 bases, with 10 bases left in between. The CDR3 here is CASSRIAGELFF. In nucleotides, the CDR3 is TGTGCCAGCAGTCGCATAGCGGGGGAGCTGTTTTTT.

The genes are TRBV11-1 and TRBJ2-6, with unresolved D. Deletions cut 2 bases from V and 1 base from J, with 3 bases between. Per the germline V gene, CDR1 is SGHAT and CDR2 is FQDESV (reference sequence). This CDR3 is 14 amino acids long. This chain's CDR3 is CASSLTSGANVLTF. The CDR3, as DNA: TGTGCCAGCAGCTTAACTTCTGGGGCCAACGTCCTGACTTTC. The full variable domain, completed using reference TRBV11-1 and TRBJ2-6, is EAEVAQSPRYKITEKSQAVAFWCDPISGHATLYWYRQILGQGPELLVQFQDESVVDDSQLPKDRFSAERLKGVDSTLKIQPAELGDSAMYLCASSLTSGANVLTFGAGSRLTVL.

This rearrangement joins TRBV10-3 to TRBJ2-2; tentative D call: TRBD1 (5 bases). Germline CDR1 is ENHRY and CDR2 is SYGVKD. V gave up 5 bases and J gave up 6 bases, with 16 bases separating them. The CDR3 sequence is 15 residues long. The CDR3, as DNA: TGTGCCATCAGTCCCGTGGCACAGGCGTCCGGGGAGCTGTTTTTT. It yields the protein CAISPVAQASGELFF.

The chain combines TRBV4-1 with TRBJ1-4; 7 bases match TRBD1. Germline assignment: CDR1 MGHRA and CDR2 YSYEKL. CDR3 size: 16 residues. J was trimmed by 1 base and V by 4 bases; bases with no gene match: 6. The DNA for the CDR3 is TGCGCCAGCAGCCGGAATCAGGGGGTAACTAATGAAAAACTGTTTTTT. Amino acid sequence: CASSRNQGVTNEKLFF.

The chain carries TRBV24-1 and TRBJ1-2; 8 nucleotides match TRBD1. The CDR3 loop spans 14 amino acids. The ends lost 5 bases at V and 6 bases at J; junction bases unmatched: 7. Germline assignment: CDR1 KGHDR and CDR2 SFDVKD. CDR3 sequence (DNA): TGTGCCACCAGTGCCCCCGGACAGGGAGATGGCTACACCTTC. Residues: CATSAPGQGDGYTF.

The CDR3 DNA follows: TGTGCCAGCAGCCAAGGCTCTAGAGGGGGGCAAGAGACCCAGTACTTC. Translating gives CASSQGSRGGQETQYF. This chain joins TRBV3-1 and TRBJ2-5, with D possibly called TRBD1 or TRBD2 (6 bases each). Germline CDR1 and CDR2: LGHDT and YNNKEL (reference sequence). The CDR3 covers 16 residues. The V and J ends lost 1 base and 2 bases respectively, with 14 bases between them.

The chain employs TRBV19 and TRBJ2-5; the match to TRBD1 covers 9 bases. The CDR3 runs 16 residues. V lost 0 bases to trimming and J lost 5 bases; unmatched junction nucleotides: 7. Germline CDR1 LNHDA, CDR2 SQIVND (reference sequence). The CDR3 here is CASSIDHRGLGETQYF. In nucleotides, the CDR3 is TGTGCCAGTAGTATAGACCACAGGGGGCTGGGTGAGACCCAGTACTTC.

The chain links TRBV30 to TRBJ1-3; no clear D gene. Trimming shortened V by 4 bases and J by 0 bases, and 16 bases separated the two germline ends. Germline-derived CDR1 and CDR2 are GTSNPN and SVGIG (reference sequence). The CDR3 contains 16 residues. The CDR3 DNA reads as TGTGCCTGGAAGTCCGGCGCCCCCTACTCTGGAAACACCATATATTTT. It translates to CAWKSGAPYSGNTIYF.

The chain recombines TRBV29-1 with TRBJ1-4, with a tentative D call TRBD1 (6 bases). Germline-derived CDR1 and CDR2 are SQVTM and ANQGSEA. The length of the CDR3 is 14 residues. Trimming stripped 6 bases from V and 3 bases from J, with 14 bases between. Here the CDR3 DNA reads TGCAGCGTGGGGTCGACAGGTCCTAATGAAAAACTGTTTTTT. Amino acid sequence: CSVGSTGPNEKLFF.

The DNA of the CDR3 is TGCGCCAGCAGCCAACAACCGGGGCGGGGGGCGCGGTTCTTC. It is translated as CASSQQPGRGARFF. The chain recombines TRBV4-1 with TRBJ2-1; TRBD2 aligns across 8 bases. CDR3 length: 14 amino acids. The germline gives CDR1 MGHRA, CDR2 YSYEKL. After removal of 2 bases from V and 15 bases from J, the junction contained 12 bases not matched to a gene.

This clonotype was observed a few times. This chain joins TRBV11-2 and TRBJ2-4, with TRBD2 matching 7 bases. The length of the CDR3 is 15 residues. Looked up from germline, CDR1 is SGHAT and CDR2 is FQNNGV. The junction had 5 bases not matched to a gene; V was cut back by 6 bases and J by 0 bases. The DNA for the CDR3 is TGTGCCAGCAGACCGGGACTACTAGCCAAAAACATTCAGTACTTC. Translating it yields CASRPGLLAKNIQYF.

This clonotype was seen once. V gene TRBV10-3 combines with J gene TRBJ2-5, with D hard to call. The CDR3 totals 12 residues. Trimming left V 6 bases short and J 5 bases short, with 10 bases between. Germline assignment: CDR1 ENHRY and CDR2 SYGVKD. This CDR3 reads CAIRDGAETQYF. CDR3 in DNA: TGTGCCATCAGGGACGGAGCGGAGACCCAGTACTTC.